A selection of T cell receptor beta chains follows, all from one sample in a study of cytomegalovirus exposure and HLA in healthy donors. TCRdb's copy holds only in-frame clones and misses some; the assay was immunoSEQ multiplex PCR. The sample holds around 93,000 clones, over 55% seen once. The sequenced sample consisted of PBMCs. Receptors originate from a boy aged 5 to 17 in good health and CMV-seropositive. The CDR3 runs from the conserved cysteine through the conserved F or W. Fields, in order: D gene, V gene, J gene, clone size, CDR3 length, CDR3 protein, CDR3 DNA. D genes are given only for firm matches. Size tells how often a clone was seen (once, few, many) or the class of an expanded clone, and some rows leave it out.

d_gene: NA; v_gene: TRBV9; j_gene: TRBJ2-3; abundance: few; len: 12; CDR3aa: CASSLGAGAQYF; CDR3nt: TGTGCCAGCAGCTTGGGGGCAGGGGCGCAGTATTTT
d_gene: NA; v_gene: TRBV2; j_gene: TRBJ2-4; abundance: few; len: 13; CDR3aa: CASRVSPKNIQYF; CDR3nt: TGTGCCAGCAGAGTGAGCCCCAAAAACATTCAGTACTTC
d_gene: NA; v_gene: TRBV29-1; j_gene: TRBJ1-2; abundance: few; len: 13; CDR3aa: CSARTDYDYGYPF; CDR3nt: TGCAGCGCCCGGACAGATTATGACTATGGCTACCCCTTC
d_gene: NA; v_gene: TRBV4-3; j_gene: TRBJ1-1; abundance: NA; len: 16; CDR3aa: CASSQAVRGANTEAFF; CDR3nt: TGCGCCAGCAGCCAAGCCGTCCGCGGTGCGAACACTGAAGCTTTCTTT
d_gene: NA; v_gene: TRBV19; j_gene: TRBJ1-2; abundance: NA; len: 16; CDR3aa: CASIEGGKKDNYGYTF; CDR3nt: TGTGCCAGCATAGAGGGGGGGAAAAAGGACAACTATGGCTACACCTTC
d_gene: TRBD1; v_gene: TRBV5-1; j_gene: TRBJ2-1; abundance: NA; len: 18; CDR3aa: CASKITGGALSSYNEQFF; CDR3nt: TGCGCCAGCAAGATAACAGGGGGCGCTTTGAGCTCCTACAATGAGCAGTTCTTC
d_gene: TRBD2; v_gene: TRBV18; j_gene: TRBJ2-6; abundance: NA; len: 19; CDR3aa: CASSPRAGGPVSGANVLTF; CDR3nt: TGTGCCAGCTCACCCCGAGCGGGGGGCCCAGTATCTGGGGCCAACGTCCTGACTTTC
d_gene: TRBD1; v_gene: TRBV4-3; j_gene: TRBJ1-2; abundance: NA; len: 14; CDR3aa: CASSQSTGVGGYTF; CDR3nt: TGCGCCAGCAGTCAGTCCACAGGGGTAGGTGGCTACACCTTC
d_gene: NA; v_gene: TRBV4-3; j_gene: TRBJ2-7; abundance: NA; len: 16; CDR3aa: CASSPSRGSGSYEQYF; CDR3nt: TGCGCCAGCAGCCCTTCTAGGGGTAGCGGCTCCTACGAGCAGTACTTC
d_gene: TRBD1; v_gene: TRBV2; j_gene: TRBJ1-3; abundance: NA; len: 15; CDR3aa: CASSGNRGYGNTIYF; CDR3nt: TGTGCCAGCAGTGGAAACAGGGGGTACGGAAACACCATATATTTT
d_gene: NA; v_gene: TRBV4-2; j_gene: TRBJ1-4; abundance: NA; len: 21; CDR3aa: CASSQDNPARVPFRVYEKLFF; CDR3nt: TGTGCCAGCAGCCAAGATAACCCGGCGAGGGTCCCCTTTAGAGTATATGAAAAACTGTTTTTT
d_gene: NA; v_gene: TRBV7-9; j_gene: TRBJ1-4; abundance: once; len: 14; CDR3aa: CASSLQGLDEKLFF; CDR3nt: TGTGCCAGCAGCCTCCAGGGGCTGGATGAAAAACTGTTTTTT
d_gene: TRBD1; v_gene: TRBV6-6; j_gene: TRBJ2-3; abundance: few; len: 15; CDR3aa: CASSLTGAGTDTQYF; CDR3nt: TGTGCCAGCAGTTTAACAGGGGCTGGCACAGATACGCAGTATTTT
d_gene: TRBD2; v_gene: TRBV15; j_gene: TRBJ2-4; abundance: NA; len: 16; CDR3aa: CATSRAGGGAKNIQYF; CDR3nt: TGTGCCACCAGCAGGGCGGGAGGAGGGGCCAAAAACATTCAGTACTTC
d_gene: NA; v_gene: TRBV30; j_gene: TRBJ2-7; abundance: few; len: 14; CDR3aa: CAWSVRRVTYEQYF; CDR3nt: TGTGCCTGGAGTGTACGGCGGGTTACCTACGAGCAGTACTTC
d_gene: NA; v_gene: TRBV27; j_gene: TRBJ1-5; abundance: NA; len: 10; CDR3aa: CASIRQPQHF; CDR3nt: TGTGCCAGCATCAGGCAGCCCCAGCATTTT
d_gene: NA; v_gene: TRBV29-1; j_gene: TRBJ2-2; abundance: NA; len: 13; CDR3aa: CSVYGGLAGELFF; CDR3nt: TGCAGCGTTTACGGGGGGCTAGCCGGGGAGCTGTTTTTT
d_gene: NA; v_gene: TRBV2; j_gene: TRBJ2-1; abundance: NA; len: 16; CDR3aa: CASSEALQGGYNEQFF; CDR3nt: TGTGCCAGCAGTGAAGCCTTACAGGGCGGCTACAATGAGCAGTTCTTC